This is a list of T cell receptor gamma chains from one sample in a study of Vδ1+ human thymocytes. TCRdb redid the clone calls on the multiplex PCR reads with CATT. The repertoire holds roughly 30,000 gamma-chain clones, with roughly 20% as singletons. The sample taken for sequencing was Vdelta1+ gamma-delta thymocytes from the thymus. These receptors came from a boy under three years old who had congenital heart surgery. Both conserved end residues are part of each CDR3. Size values are once, few and many counts, or a class for expanded clones, and some rows have none.

- | TRGJ1/TRGJ2 | TRGV4 | TGTGCCACCTGGGAGGTTTATGGTAAGAAACTCTTT | CATWEVYGKKLF
- | TRGJ1/TRGJ2 | TRGV9 | TGTGCCCTCCGGTATTATAAGAAACTCTTT | CALRYYKKLF
- | TRGJ1/TRGJ2 | TRGV9 | TGTGCCTTGTGGGAGGTTCGGGATTATTATAAGAAACTCTTT | CALWEVRDYYKKLF
- | TRGJ1/TRGJ2 | TRGV2 | TGTGCCACCTGGGACGGGCGCGATTATTATAAGAAACTCTTT | CATWDGRDYYKKLF
- | TRGJ1/TRGJ2 | TRGV3 | TGTGCCACCTGGGACAGGCCGTATAATTATAAGAAACTCTTT | CATWDRPYNYKKLF
- | TRGJ1/TRGJ2 | TRGV2 | TGTGCCACCTGGGACGGCGCCACCCAGTATTATAAGAAACTCTTT | CATWDGATQYYKKLF
few | TRGJ1/TRGJ2 | TRGV4 | TGTGCCACCTGGGATGGGCACAAGAAGCTCTTT | CATWDGHKKLF
- | TRGJ1/TRGJ2 | TRGV5 | TGTGCCACCTGGGACAGGCCAGGTCCGAATTATTATAAGAAACTCTTT | CATWDRPGPNYYKKLF
few | TRGJ1/TRGJ2 | TRGV9 | TGTGCCTTGTGGGAGGTCAAAGCCAGACCTAAGAAACTCTTT | CALWEVKARPKKLF
- | TRGJ1/TRGJ2 | TRGV2 | TGTGCCACCTGGGACGGGCCCATATTCTATAAGAAACTCTTT | CATWDGPIFYKKLF
- | TRGJ1/TRGJ2 | TRGV5 | TGTGCCGCCTGGGACAGGCTAACTTATAAGAAACTCTTT | CAAWDRLTYKKLF
few | TRGJP1 | TRGV2 | TGTGCCACCTGGGATGGGGGTTGGTTCAAGATATTT | CATWDGGWFKIF
- | TRGJ1/TRGJ2 | TRGV9 | TGTGCCTTGTGGGAGGTGCCTGTCGTTGATTATAAGAAACTCTTT | CALWEVPVVDYKKLF
once | TRGJ1/TRGJ2 | TRGV5 | TGTGCCACCTGGGACAGGCATCCTAGTCTCTTT | CATWDRHPSLF
few | TRGJ1/TRGJ2 | TRGV9 | TGTGCCTTGTGGAAGAGGGAAGGGTATAAGAAACTCTTT | CALWKREGYKKLF
- | TRGJ1/TRGJ2 | TRGV9 | TGTGCCTTGTGGGAGGTGCGTTGGAATTATTATAAGAAACTCTTT | CALWEVRWNYYKKLF
- | TRGJP2 | TRGV8 | TGTGCCACCTGGGTGCTCGGTAGTGATTGGATCAAGACGTTT | CATWVLGSDWIKTF
- | TRGJ1/TRGJ2 | TRGV2 | TGTGCCACCTGGGACGCTCGGGATTATAAGAAACTCTTT | CATWDARDYKKLF
few | TRGJ1/TRGJ2 | TRGV4 | TGTGCCACCTGGGACGGCCAGGATTATAAGAAACTCTTT | CATWDGQDYKKLF
few | TRGJ1/TRGJ2 | TRGV9 | TGTGCCTCGATTGGGTTGGGTAAGAAACTCTTT | CASIGLGKKLF
- | TRGJ1/TRGJ2 | TRGV4 | TGTGCCACCTGGGCCTCCGATTATAAGAAACTCTTT | CATWASDYKKLF
- | TRGJ1/TRGJ2 | TRGV3 | TGTGCCACCTGGGACAGGGGGCTAAAAGACAAGAAACTCTTT | CATWDRGLKDKKLF
few | TRGJ1/TRGJ2 | TRGV4 | TGTGCCACCTGGGATGTTTTTAAGAAACTCTTT | CATWDVFKKLF
- | TRGJP1 | TRGV8 | TGTGCCACCTGGATTCTTCACTATACCACTGGTTGGTTCAAGATATTT | CATWILHYTTGWFKIF
- | TRGJ1/TRGJ2 | TRGV8 | TGTGCCACCTGGGATAGTACGACCTATTATAAGAAACTCTTT | CATWDSTTYYKKLF
few | TRGJ1/TRGJ2 | TRGV9 | TGTGCCTTGTGGGAGGTATTATTTTATAAGAAACTCTTT | CALWEVLFYKKLF
- | TRGJP2 | TRGV3 | TGTGCCACCTGGGACAGGCCCGGTAGTGATTGGATCAAGACGTTT | CATWDRPGSDWIKTF
few | TRGJ1/TRGJ2 | TRGV9 | TGTGCCTTGTGGGAGGTGCGAGCTTATTATAAGAAACTCTTT | CALWEVRAYYKKLF
- | TRGJ1/TRGJ2 | TRGV4 | TGTGCCACCTGGGATGGCGGTCCGAATTCGAATTATTATAAGAAACTCTTT | CATWDGGPNSNYYKKLF
medium-sized | TRGJ1/TRGJ2 | TRGV9 | TGTGCCTTGTGGGAGGTGGGTAAGAAACTCTTT | CALWEVGKKLF
few | TRGJ1/TRGJ2 | TRGV8 | TGTGCCACCTGGGATTACCGGAATTATTATAAGAAACTCTTT | CATWDYRNYYKKLF
few | TRGJ1/TRGJ2 | TRGV8 | TGTGCCACCTGGGACCACAATTATTATAAGAAACTCTTT | CATWDHNYYKKLF
- | TRGJ1/TRGJ2 | TRGV4 | TGTGCCACCTGGGATGAGGACAAGAAACTCTTC | CATWDEDKKLF
- | TRGJ1/TRGJ2 | TRGV4 | TGTGCCACCTTTTATAAGAAACTCTTT | CATFYKKLF
- | TRGJP1 | TRGV8 | TGTGCCACCTGGGATAGTAGCACTGGTTGGTTCAAGATATTT | CATWDSSTGWFKIF
- | TRGJP | TRGV9 | TGTGCCTTGTGGGAGCCTATGTTCCTACAGGAGTTGGGCAAAAAAATCAAGGTATTT | CALWEPMFLQELGKKIKVF
few | TRGJ1/TRGJ2 | TRGV2 | TGTGCCACCTGGGATGTATTAAGCTATAAGAAACTCTTT | CATWDVLSYKKLF
few | TRGJP2 | TRGV9 | TGTGCCTTCGGCAATTGGATCAAGACGTTT | CAFGNWIKTF
few | TRGJ1/TRGJ2 | TRGV9 | TGTGCCTTGTGGGAGGTGCGGCCTAAGAAACTCTTT | CALWEVRPKKLF
- | TRGJ1/TRGJ2 | TRGV4 | TGTGCCACCTGGGATTTAGTTTGGGGTAAGAAACTCTTT | CATWDLVWGKKLF
- | TRGJ1/TRGJ2 | TRGV9 | TGTGCCTTGTGGGACCTAAACGATTATAAGAAACTCTTT | CALWDLNDYKKLF
- | TRGJ1/TRGJ2 | TRGV5 | TGTGCCACCTGGGACAGGGGTGGGCAGAAACTCTTT | CATWDRGGQKLF
- | TRGJP2 | TRGV9 | TGTGCCTTGTGGGAGGCACCTTCGAAATATAGTAGTGATTGGATCAAGACGTTT | CALWEAPSKYSSDWIKTF
- | TRGJP2 | TRGV3 | TGTGCCACCTGGGACAGGCTCAAGGAAGGGATTTGGATCAAGACGTTT | CATWDRLKEGIWIKTF
- | TRGJP | TRGV9 | TGTGCCTTGTGGGAGGTGGTGGGCCCAAGAGAGTTGGGCAAAAAAATCAAGGTATTT | CALWEVVGPRELGKKIKVF
- | TRGJP1 | TRGV8 | TGTGCCACCTGGGATTCTGCTGGTTGGTTCAAGATATTT | CATWDSAGWFKIF
- | TRGJ1/TRGJ2 | TRGV9 | TGTGCCTTGTGGCTGCGGTATAAGAAACTCTTT | CALWLRYKKLF
- | TRGJ1/TRGJ2 | TRGV9 | TGTGCCTTGTGGGAGGTGTACGGGTATTATAAGAAACTCTTT | CALWEVYGYYKKLF
few | TRGJ1/TRGJ2 | TRGV8 | TGTGCCACCTGGGAACCCTTCAATTATAAGAAACTCTTT | CATWEPFNYKKLF
few | TRGJ1/TRGJ2 | TRGV5 | TGTGCCACCTGGGACAGTATCGAATATTATAAGAAACTCTTT | CATWDSIEYYKKLF